This is a list of T cell receptor beta chains from one sample in a study of blood T cell repertoires in COVID-19. Some clones are missing from TCRdb's copy, which holds only in-frame ones; the method was immunoSEQ multiplex PCR. The sample shows approximately 210,000 clones, 85% to 90% of them seen only once. Material: peripheral blood. These receptor sequences come from a man aged 18 to 30 with active or convalescent COVID-19. Each CDR3 is given with its conserved first and last residue. The order of the fields is CDR3 protein, CDR3 DNA, D gene, V gene, J gene, clone size. D genes are given only for firm matches. The size entry is marked missing in some rows and otherwise reads once, few, many or a size class.

CASSLLVAEGKQPQHF	TGTGCCAGCAGCTTACTTGTTGCGGAGGGAAAGCAGCCCCAGCATTTT	NA	TRBV11-1	TRBJ1-5	NA
CASSDRDQAFF	TGTGCCAGCAGCGACCGGGATCAAGCTTTCTTT	NA	TRBV12-3/TRBV12-4	TRBJ1-1	NA
CASSHPGTDIFSYTF	TGTGCCAGCAGTCACCCCGGGACAGATATATTCAGCTACACCTTC	TRBD1	TRBV2	TRBJ1-2	once
CASTGRGRDAYEQYF	TGTGCCAGCACCGGACGCGGGAGGGACGCCTACGAGCAGTACTTC	TRBD2	TRBV6-5	TRBJ2-7	NA
CASSPRGQGGYEQYF	TGTGCCAGCTCACCAAGGGGACAGGGGGGCTACGAGCAGTACTTC	TRBD1	TRBV18	TRBJ2-7	once
CASTLTEDSSYEQYF	TGTGCCAGCACCCTGACGGAGGACAGCTCCTACGAGCAGTACTTC	NA	TRBV13	TRBJ2-7	NA
CASSYYRDGSYEQYF	TGTGCCAGCAGCTATTACAGGGACGGCTCCTACGAGCAGTACTTC	NA	TRBV7-8	TRBJ2-7	NA
CASRLAGVGETQYF	TGTGCCAGCAGGCTAGCGGGAGTCGGGGAGACCCAGTACTTC	TRBD2	TRBV6-5	TRBJ2-5	NA
CASSQAWTVISYEQYF	TGTGCCAGCAGCCAAGCATGGACAGTCATCTCCTACGAGCAGTACTTC	NA	TRBV3-1/TRBV3-2	TRBJ2-7	NA
CATSDLQSGGNTGELFF	TGTGCCACCAGTGATTTGCAGAGCGGGGGCAACACCGGGGAGCTGTTTTTT	TRBD2	TRBV24-1	TRBJ2-2	NA
CASSPKTPGLAGSGELFF	TGTGCCAGCAGCCCTAAAACCCCCGGACTAGCGGGGTCCGGGGAGCTGTTTTTT	TRBD2	TRBV5-4	TRBJ2-2	once
CASSVAGGLTDTQYF	TGTGCCAGCAGCGTAGCGGGGGGACTCACAGATACGCAGTATTTT	TRBD2	TRBV9	TRBJ2-3	NA
CSVEVGGGYTF	TGCAGCGTTGAAGTAGGAGGCGGCTACACCTTC	NA	TRBV29-1	TRBJ1-2	NA
CASSFPAGGSGEQYF	TGTGCCAGCAGTTTTCCAGCGGGAGGGTCCGGGGAGCAGTACTTC	TRBD2	TRBV28	TRBJ2-7	NA
CSVAGGGSGNTIYF	TGCAGCGTCGCCGGAGGCGGCTCTGGAAACACCATATATTTT	NA	TRBV29-1	TRBJ1-3	NA
CASSLPFQNNYGYTF	TGTGCCAGCAGCTTGCCTTTTCAGAATAACTATGGCTACACCTTC	NA	TRBV5-6	TRBJ1-2	NA
CASSRGIGANVLTF	TGTGCCAGTAGTAGGGGCATTGGGGCCAACGTCCTGACTTTC	NA	TRBV19	TRBJ2-6	NA
CAISVEGNTGELFF	TGTGCCATCAGTGTCGAGGGGAACACCGGGGAGCTGTTTTTT	NA	TRBV10-3	TRBJ2-2	NA
CASSLSPGDYGYTF	TGTGCCAGCAGTTTGTCTCCGGGGGACTATGGCTACACCTTC	NA	TRBV27	TRBJ1-2	NA
CAISEDGGTNSPLHF	TGTGCCATCAGTGAGGACGGGGGGACGAATTCACCCCTCCACTTT	NA	TRBV10-3	TRBJ1-6	once
CASSQGAGGTNNQPQHF	TGTGCCAGCAGCCAAGGGGCGGGAGGGACCAACAATCAGCCCCAGCATTTT	NA	TRBV3-1/TRBV3-2	TRBJ1-5	many